One sample yielded the 32 T cell receptor beta chains listed below, sequenced in a study of blood T cell repertoires in COVID-19. Sequenced by immunoSEQ multiplex PCR; TCRdb stores in-frame clones only, minus some. Here the sample spans tens of thousands of clones, 85% to 95% being singletons. Sequences were obtained from peripheral blood. These receptors all stem from a woman over 75 with acute or convalescent COVID-19.

The chain recombines TRBV6-5 with TRBJ2-5; tentatively, D is TRBD1 (6 bases). Germline V gene data show CDR1 as MNHEY and CDR2 as SVGAGI. The V and J ends lost 6 bases and 2 bases respectively, with 10 bases between them. The length of the CDR3 is 13 residues. CDR3 sequence: CASRPGVQETQYF. CDR3 nucleotides: TGTGCCAGCAGACCAGGGGTTCAAGAGACCCAGTACTTC.

The chain employs TRBV4-3 and TRBJ2-1; 14 bases map to TRBD2. The germline V gene has CDR1 LGHNA and CDR2 YSLEER. There are 19 residues in the CDR3. V shed 0 bases and J 2 bases; nucleotides not matched to a gene: 6. The DNA of the CDR3 is TGCGCCAGCAGCCAAGATGGGACTAGCGGGAGTAGGCCCTACAATGAGCAGTTCTTC. Translating gives CASSQDGTSGSRPYNEQFF.

The chain joins TRBV12-3 or TRBV12-4 to TRBJ1-5, with a tentative D call TRBD1 (6 bases). V gave up 6 bases and J gave up 2 bases, with 8 bases separating them. The CDR3 is 13 amino acids. CDR3 sequence reads: CASRGGGNQPQHF. CDR3 bases: TGTGCCAGCAGAGGGGGGGGCAATCAGCCCCAGCATTTT.

The CDR3 sequence: CATSETGGGAYNEQFF. The CDR3 DNA reads as TGTGCCACCAGTGAAACGGGAGGAGGGGCCTACAATGAGCAGTTCTTC. This sequence joins TRBV24-1 and TRBJ2-1; 7 bases line up with TRBD2. Trimming took 4 bases from V and 2 from J; bases not matched to a gene: 7. Per germline, CDR1 KGHDR and CDR2 SFDVKD. This CDR3 region has 16 residues.

A few counts support this clone. This rearrangement joins TRBV15 to TRBJ1-1; the D is unclear. This CDR3 is 13 amino acids long. CDR1 is LNHNV, CDR2 YYDKDF, per germline (reference sequence). Trimming shortened V by 5 bases and J by 4 bases, and 11 bases separated the two germline ends. In DNA form, the CDR3 reads TGTGCCACCAGCGACCGACATTTCACTGAAGCTTTCTTT. This sequence encodes CATSDRHFTEAFF.

V usage is TRBV5-8 and J usage is TRBJ1-2; a possible D gene is TRBD1 (5 bases). Germline-derived CDR1 and CDR2 are SGHTS and YDEGEE. The CDR3 totals 12 residues. Trimming removed 4 bases at V and 7 bases at J, with 11 bases between. The CDR3 is CASSLRVVGYTF. In DNA form, the CDR3 reads TGTGCCAGCAGCCTCAGGGTGGTTGGCTACACCTTC.

The chain couples TRBV2 to TRBJ1-2, with 7 nucleotides matching TRBD1. Germline V gene sequence: CDR1 SNHLY, CDR2 FYNNEI. The V and J ends lost 5 bases and 4 bases, in that order; junction bases with no gene match: 4. CDR3 length: 13 residues. CDR3 nucleotide sequence: TGTGCCAGCAGTACAGGGGTGCGCTATGGCTACACCTTC. Translated, it gives CASSTGVRYGYTF.

The V call is TRBV11-1, the J call TRBJ1-2; the D gene is possibly TRBD1 (6 bases). The length of the CDR3 is 15 residues. Germline V gene lookup returns CDR1 SGHAT and CDR2 FQDESV (reference sequence). V was trimmed by 7 bases and J by 5 bases, leaving 20 bases between them. The DNA for the CDR3 is TGTGCCAGCACCTTCGGACCGGGGACATCATATGGCTACACCTTC. Translation gives CASTFGPGTSYGYTF.

The V and J genes are TRBV4-3 and TRBJ1-2; D might be TRBD1 (6 bases). In germline, CDR1 is LGHNA, CDR2 YSLEER. Trimming cost V 4 bases and J 5 bases, with 17 bases left between them. CDR3 length equals 15 residues. In nucleotides, the CDR3 is TGCGCCAGCAGCCGAGCAGGGGCTGGGGTTTATGGCTACACCTTC. As protein: CASSRAGAGVYGYTF.

This clone was picked up one time. The rearrangement uses TRBV4-1 and TRBJ2-1; 8 nucleotides match TRBD2. Per germline, CDR1 MGHRA and CDR2 YSYEKL. J lost 12 bases, V lost 1 base, and 11 bases had no gene match. This CDR3 contains 15 residues. The CDR3: CASSQGTVGLASQFF. CDR3 in DNA: TGCGCCAGCAGCCAAGGAACCGTCGGACTAGCTTCGCAGTTCTTC.

This clone was picked up one time. The CDR3 nucleotides are TGTGCCAGCAGAAGTCAGAGGGATAGGTACAATGAGCAGTTCTTC. This sequence encodes CASRSQRDRYNEQFF. This chain links TRBV6-5 with TRBJ2-1, with D maybe TRBD2 (5 bases). CDR1 MNHEY and CDR2 SVGAGI come from the germline V gene. V lost 6 bases and J lost 4, with 16 bases in between. CDR3 size: 15 residues.

This rearrangement joins TRBV9 to TRBJ2-7; D perhaps matches TRBD1 (5 bases). Per germline, CDR1 SGDLS and CDR2 YYNGEE. Trimming shortened V by 0 bases and J by 2 bases, and 12 bases separated the two germline ends. This CDR3 is 15 amino acids long. The CDR3 spells CASSVAQGITYEQYF. DNA for the CDR3: TGTGCCAGCAGCGTAGCTCAGGGAATTACCTACGAGCAGTACTTC.

The chain employs TRBV19 and TRBJ2-7; 7 positions agree with TRBD2. The junction had 19 bases not matched to a gene; V was cut back by 1 base and J by 4 bases. The CDR3 is made up of 19 amino acids. Germline CDR1 is LNHDA and CDR2 is SQIVND (reference sequence). This CDR3 reads CASSIGNIWGGSTSYEQYF. In nucleotides, the CDR3 is TGTGCCAGTAGTATAGGGAACATTTGGGGCGGGAGTACGTCTTACGAGCAGTACTTC.

The chain carries TRBV12-3 or TRBV12-4 and TRBJ1-2; perhaps TRBD1 as D (5 bases). The CDR3 has 12 residues. Between the trimmed V and J ends, which lost 6 bases and 6 bases, there was a span of 11 bases. CDR3 DNA: TGTGCCAGCAGCATAGGGGCAAATGGCTACACCTTC. Translated: CASSIGANGYTF.

This chain joins TRBV30 and TRBJ2-3; TRBD2 matches at 16 bases. The CDR3 length is 16 residues. V gave up 2 bases and J gave up 4 bases; unmatched junction bases: 3. From germline, CDR1 is GTSNPN and CDR2 SVGIG (reference sequence). The CDR3 DNA sequence: TGTGCCTGGAGTCGCGGGACTAGCGGGAGGGCAGATACGCAGTATTTT. Its protein product is CAWSRGTSGRADTQYF.

The chain couples TRBV20-1 to TRBJ2-1; 7 positions agree with TRBD1. This CDR3 is 18 amino acids long. Trimming took 3 bases from V and 1 from J; bases not matched to a gene: 15. The germline V gene has CDR1 DFQATT and CDR2 SNEGSKA (reference sequence). This chain's CDR3 is CSASTGRQGELSYNEQFF. In DNA form, the CDR3 reads TGCAGTGCTAGTACTGGGAGACAGGGCGAATTATCCTACAATGAGCAGTTCTTC.

The genes are TRBV6-2 or TRBV6-3 and TRBJ1-1; perhaps TRBD1 as D (5 bases). The CDR3 length is 15 residues. The V end lost 2 bases, the J end lost 2 bases, and 12 bases lay between the germline ends. The germline V gene has CDR1 MNHEY and CDR2 SVGEGT. CDR3 nucleotide sequence: TGTGCCAGCAGTTACAGGCGGGGCGTCAACACTGAAGCTTTCTTT. Translation gives CASSYRRGVNTEAFF.

The chain employs TRBV9 and TRBJ2-1; a weak D match, TRBD2 (5 bases). The CDR3 is 13 amino acids. CDR1 is SGDLS and CDR2 is YYNGEE in the germline V gene. Between the trimmed V and J ends, which lost 3 bases and 9 bases, there was a span of 13 bases. For the CDR3, the DNA is TGTGCCAGCAGCGCTGTGGTGGGGAGTGAGCAGTTCTTC. This encodes CASSAVVGSEQFF.

The genes are TRBV27 and TRBJ2-7, with 8 bases matching TRBD1. The germline CDR1 and CDR2 sequences are MNHEY and SMNVEV (reference sequence). This CDR3 is 15 amino acids long. After removal of 4 bases from V and 5 bases from J, the junction contained 10 bases not matched to a gene. In nucleotides, the CDR3 is TGTGCCAGCAGTTCCAATGGACAGGGAGAGGACGAGCAGTACTTC. It yields the protein CASSSNGQGEDEQYF.

The chain uses TRBV2 and TRBJ1-3, with 8 bases identical to TRBD1. The CDR3 runs to 14 residues. With V trimmed by 3 bases and J by 4 bases, 2 bases remained unmatched. Per the germline V gene, CDR1 is SNHLY and CDR2 is FYNNEI. The CDR3 sequence: CASSDWTGGNTIYF. The CDR3 DNA follows: TGTGCCAGCAGTGACTGGACAGGGGGAAACACCATATATTTT. Full variable domain (missing parts from reference TRBV2 and TRBJ1-3): EPEVTQTPSHQVTQMGQEVILRCVPISNHLYFYWYRQILGQKVEFLVSFYNNEISEKSEIFDDQFSVERPDGSNFTLKIRSTKLEDSAMYFCASSDWTGGNTIYFGEGSWLTVV.

The chain employs TRBV4-2 and TRBJ1-6; a weak D match, TRBD1 (5 bases). CDR1 is LGHNA, CDR2 YNFKEQ, per germline. Trimming shortened V by 3 bases and J by 8 bases, and 17 bases separated the two germline ends. The CDR3 totals 16 residues. The CDR3 coding sequence is TGTGCCAGCAGCCAGACTCCGGGACGGGGGGATTCACCCCTCCACTTT. This codes for CASSQTPGRGDSPLHF.

This chain joins TRBV7-2 and TRBJ1-2; D is perhaps TRBD1 (5 bases). The CDR3 runs 13 residues. Trimming removed 1 base at V and 6 bases at J, with 9 bases between. CDR1 and CDR2 from the germline V gene are SGHTA and FQGNSA. For the CDR3, the DNA is TGTGCCAGCAGCTTAGGGGGGGTTGATGGCTACACCTTC. Its translation: CASSLGGVDGYTF.

V is TRBV7-2 and J is TRBJ2-5; 13 bases align to TRBD2. There are 16 residues in the CDR3. Germline CDR1 SGHTA, CDR2 FQGNSA. Losses at the gene ends were 5 bases for V and 2 bases for J; bases not matched to a gene: 5. The CDR3 bases are TGTGCCAGCAGCCCGCGGACTAGCGGGGGACAAGAGACCCAGTACTTC. Translated: CASSPRTSGGQETQYF.

This chain's CDR3 is CASSFGTANTGELFF. The CDR3 nucleotides are TGTGCCAGCAGCTTTGGGACAGCAAACACCGGGGAGCTGTTTTTT. The chain employs TRBV3-1 (or the pseudogene TRBV3-2) and TRBJ2-2, with TRBD1 identical over 7 bases. CDR1 is LGHDT and CDR2 is YNNKEL in the germline V gene (reference sequence). The length of the CDR3 is 15 residues. V trimming: 5 bases; J trimming: 2 bases; junction bases outside the gene matches: 5.

This chain links TRBV5-1 with TRBJ2-3; 9 nucleotides align to TRBD1. The CDR3 is made up of 15 amino acids. Germline CDR1 is SGHRS and CDR2 is YFSETQ. V shed 4 bases, J shed 4 bases, and the junction held 7 bases outside the gene matches. As DNA, the CDR3 is TGCGCCAGCAGCGGGGACAGGGACTCCGCAGATACGCAGTATTTT. As protein: CASSGDRDSADTQYF. Variable domain in full (rest from reference TRBV5-1 and TRBJ2-3): KAGVTQTPRYLIKTRGQQVTLSCSPISGHRSVSWYQQTPGQGLQFLFEYFSETQRNKGNFPGRFSGRQFSNSRSEMNVSTLELGDSALYLCASSGDRDSADTQYFGPGTRLTVL.

V and J are TRBV4-3 and TRBJ2-7; TRBD1 is a possible D gene (6 bases). Germline assignment: CDR1 LGHNA and CDR2 YSLEER. The CDR3 extends over 16 amino acids. Trimming shortened V by 0 bases and J by 4 bases, and 16 bases separated the two germline ends. The CDR3 protein is CASSQEFKGRGYEQYF. CDR3 sequence (DNA): TGCGCCAGCAGCCAAGAGTTCAAGGGAAGGGGGTACGAGCAGTACTTC.

The chain couples TRBV24-1 to TRBJ2-1; 12 bases match TRBD2. The CDR3 is made up of 15 amino acids. The J segment lost 4 bases and the V segment lost 8 bases, leaving 5 bases of the junction unmatched. CDR1 is KGHDR, CDR2 SFDVKD, per germline. The chain's CDR3 is CATKAGTSGYNEQFF. In nucleotides, the CDR3 is TGTGCCACCAAAGCCGGGACTAGCGGGTACAATGAGCAGTTCTTC.

The chain has TRBV5-6 and TRBJ2-1, with TRBD2 matching over 7 bases. CDR3 size: 11 residues. Germline values: CDR1 SGHDT, CDR2 YYEEEE. The V and J ends lost 5 bases and 13 bases, in that order; junction bases with no gene match: 6. The CDR3 coding sequence is TGTGCCAGCAGTATCCAGCGGGACCAGTTCTTC. Amino acid sequence: CASSIQRDQFF.

The chain carries TRBV19 and TRBJ2-2; TRBD2 agrees at 9 bases. Germline V gene sequence: CDR1 LNHDA, CDR2 SQIVND (reference sequence). The CDR3 runs to 16 residues. The trim removed 7 bases at V and 0 bases at J, leaving 6 bases unmatched. The CDR3 DNA reads as TGTGCCAGTATGGAGGGACTAGCCGCGAACACCGGGGAGCTGTTTTTT. It yields the protein CASMEGLAANTGELFF.

The sample holds one count of this clone. The rearrangement joins TRBV10-3 to TRBJ1-1; D is uncertain. The V and J ends lost 5 bases and 0 bases respectively, with 16 bases between them. Germline V CDR1 and CDR2: ENHRY, SYGVKD. CDR3 length equals 16 residues. The CDR3, as DNA: TGTGCCATCAGTCGCAGCCAGGCTAACATGAACACTGAAGCTTTCTTT. It is translated as CAISRSQANMNTEAFF.

The rearrangement links TRBV30 to TRBJ2-3; 9 positions agree with TRBD1. Germline CDR1 GTSNPN, CDR2 SVGIG (reference sequence). This CDR3 region has 15 residues. V was pared by 2 bases and J by 4 bases, with 7 bases of the junction left unmatched. CDR3 DNA: TGTGCCTGGAGTTCCGGGACAGGGTGGGCAGATACGCAGTATTTT. It yields the protein CAWSSGTGWADTQYF.

V usage is TRBV30 and J usage is TRBJ2-1; TRBD2 aligns across 10 bases. V shed 4 bases, J shed 10 bases, and the junction held 28 bases outside the gene matches. In germline, CDR1 is GTSNPN, CDR2 SVGIG (reference sequence). The CDR3 is 20 residues long. The CDR3 sequence is CAWTLAPFTSGDPSEGEQFF. The CDR3 nucleotides read TGTGCCTGGACCCTAGCACCCTTTACTAGCGGGGACCCCTCAGAGGGCGAGCAGTTCTTC.